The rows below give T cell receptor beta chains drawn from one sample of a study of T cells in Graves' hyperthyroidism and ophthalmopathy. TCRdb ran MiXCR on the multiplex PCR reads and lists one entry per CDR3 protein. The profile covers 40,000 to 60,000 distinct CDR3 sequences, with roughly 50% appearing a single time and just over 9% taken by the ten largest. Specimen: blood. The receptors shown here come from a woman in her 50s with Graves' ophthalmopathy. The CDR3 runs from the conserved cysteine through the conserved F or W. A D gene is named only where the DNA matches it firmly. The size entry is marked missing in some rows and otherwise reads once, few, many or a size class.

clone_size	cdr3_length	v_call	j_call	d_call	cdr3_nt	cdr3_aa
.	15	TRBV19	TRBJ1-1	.	TGTGCCAGTAGTATTTGGGAGGGGCAGAACACTGAAGCTTTCTTT	CASSIWEGQNTEAFF
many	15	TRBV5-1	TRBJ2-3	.	TGCGCCAGCAGCTTGGAATGGGCTAGCACAGATACGCGGTATTTT	CASSLEWASTDTRYF
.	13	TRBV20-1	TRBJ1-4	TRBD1	TGCAGTGCCTCGGACAGGGGTTCTGAAAAACTGTTTTTT	CSASDRGSEKLFF
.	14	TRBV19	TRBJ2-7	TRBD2	TGTGCCAGTAGTATCCGCCTAGCGGGGGCCGAGCAGTACTTC	CASSIRLAGAEQYF
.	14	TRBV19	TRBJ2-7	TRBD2	TGTGCCAGTAGGGGGACTAGCGGCGCCTGCGAGCAGTACTTC	CASRGTSGACEQYF
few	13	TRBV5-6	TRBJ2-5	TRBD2	TGTGCCAGCAGCTTGGGTCGGCGGGAGCCCCGGTACTTC	CASSLGRREPRYF
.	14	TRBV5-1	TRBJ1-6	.	TGCGCCAGCAGCCTGGCCGCGTTTAGTTCACCCCTCCACTTT	CASSLAAFSSPLHF
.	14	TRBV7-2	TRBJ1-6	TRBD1	TGTGCCAGCAGCCGGGGGGACAGCGGTTCACCCCTCCACTTT	CASSRGDSGSPLHF
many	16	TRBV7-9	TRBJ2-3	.	TGTGCCAGCAGCTCCACCGGGGGACAGTTCACAGATACGCAGTATTTT	CASSSTGGQFTDTQYF
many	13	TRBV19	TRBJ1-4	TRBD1	TGTGCCAGTAGTATAATGGGACAGGGAAAACTGTTTTTT	CASSIMGQGKLFF
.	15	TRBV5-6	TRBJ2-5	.	TGTGCCAGCAGCTTGAGTCCGCTCCCCAATCAGCCCCAGTACTTC	CASSLSPLPNQPQYF
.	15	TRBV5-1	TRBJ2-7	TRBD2	TGCGCCAGCAGCGCACTAGCGGGAGGACCCTACGAGCAGTACTTC	CASSALAGGPYEQYF
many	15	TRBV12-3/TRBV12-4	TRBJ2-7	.	TGTGCCAGCAGTCGTGCCGTCGGAATCGGGTACGAGCAGTACTTC	CASSRAVGIGYEQYF
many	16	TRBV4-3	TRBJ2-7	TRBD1	TGCGCCAGCAGCCCCTCCAGGGGGCCGGGGGCCTACGAGCAGTACTTC	CASSPSRGPGAYEQYF